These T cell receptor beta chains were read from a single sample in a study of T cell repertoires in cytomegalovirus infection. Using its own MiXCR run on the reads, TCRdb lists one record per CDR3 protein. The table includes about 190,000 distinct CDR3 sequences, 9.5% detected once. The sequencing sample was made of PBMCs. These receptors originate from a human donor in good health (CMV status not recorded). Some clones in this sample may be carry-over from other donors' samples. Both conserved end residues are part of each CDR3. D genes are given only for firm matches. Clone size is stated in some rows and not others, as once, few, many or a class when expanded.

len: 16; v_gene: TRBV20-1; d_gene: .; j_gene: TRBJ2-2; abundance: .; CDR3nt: TGCAGTGCTACGCCAGGACGGGGCGCGAACACCGGGGAGCTGTTTTTT; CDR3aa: CSATPGRGANTGELFF
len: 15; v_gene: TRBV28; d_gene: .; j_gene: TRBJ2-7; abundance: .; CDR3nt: TGTGCCAGCACTTCCTCGGCCGCGGGGTTGTACGAGCAGTACTTC; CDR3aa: CASTSSAAGLYEQYF
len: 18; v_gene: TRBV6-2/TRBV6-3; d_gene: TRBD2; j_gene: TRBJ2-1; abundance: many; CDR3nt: TGTGCCAGCAGTTTCCGGACTAGCGGGAGTTCCGCCTACAATGAGCAGTTCTTC; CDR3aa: CASSFRTSGSSAYNEQFF
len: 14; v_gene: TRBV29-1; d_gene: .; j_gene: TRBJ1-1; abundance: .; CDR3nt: TGCAGCGGCTTTTCCAGGGTGGAGGGCACTGAAGCTTTCTTT; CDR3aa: CSGFSRVEGTEAFF
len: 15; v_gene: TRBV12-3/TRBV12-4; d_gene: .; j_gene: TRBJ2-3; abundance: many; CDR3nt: TGTGCCAGCACCCCGACGGGGGCTCGCACAGATACGCAGTATTTT; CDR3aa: CASTPTGARTDTQYF
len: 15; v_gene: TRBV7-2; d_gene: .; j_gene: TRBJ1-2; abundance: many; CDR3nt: TGTGCCAGCAGCTTAGGGACGGGGACCAACTATGGCTACACCTTC; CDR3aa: CASSLGTGTNYGYTF
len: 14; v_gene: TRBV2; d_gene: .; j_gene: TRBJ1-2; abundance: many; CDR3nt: TGTGCCAGCAGCGACCGCCCGGATGGAGGTGGCTACACCTTC; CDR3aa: CASSDRPDGGGYTF
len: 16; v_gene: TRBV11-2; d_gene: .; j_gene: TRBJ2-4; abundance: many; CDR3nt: TGTGCCAGCAGCTTAAGTAGCCGGGGCCCCAAAAACATTCAGTACTTC; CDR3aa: CASSLSSRGPKNIQYF
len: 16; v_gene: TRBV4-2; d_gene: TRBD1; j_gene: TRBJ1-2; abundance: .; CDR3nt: TGTGCCAGCAGCCAGGTTGGGACAGAGAGTAACTATGGCTACACCTTC; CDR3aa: CASSQVGTESNYGYTF
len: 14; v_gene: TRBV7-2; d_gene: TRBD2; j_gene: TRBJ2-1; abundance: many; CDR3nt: TGTGCCAGCAGCTTGGGTAGCGGGAGTGGTGAGCAGTTCTTC; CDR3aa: CASSLGSGSGEQFF
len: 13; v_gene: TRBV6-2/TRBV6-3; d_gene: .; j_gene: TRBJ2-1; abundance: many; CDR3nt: TGTGCCAGCAGCCTTAGCGGCAACAATGAGCAGTTCTTC; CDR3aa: CASSLSGNNEQFF
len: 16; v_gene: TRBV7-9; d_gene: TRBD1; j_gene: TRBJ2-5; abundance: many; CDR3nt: TGTGCCAGCAGATCCCTAGGGGACAGGGGCCAGGAGACCCAGTACTTC; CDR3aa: CASRSLGDRGQETQYF
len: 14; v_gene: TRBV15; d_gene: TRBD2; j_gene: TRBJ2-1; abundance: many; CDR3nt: TGTGCCACCAATCCAGCGGGGGAGTGGAATGAGCAGTTCTTC; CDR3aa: CATNPAGEWNEQFF
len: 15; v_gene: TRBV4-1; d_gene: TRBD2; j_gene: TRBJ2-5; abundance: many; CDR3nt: TGCGCCAGCAGCCCTCCGACGGGAGGAGTTGAGACCCAGTACTTC; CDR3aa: CASSPPTGGVETQYF
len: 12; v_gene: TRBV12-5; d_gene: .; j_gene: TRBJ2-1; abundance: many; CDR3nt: TGTGCTAGTGGTTTGGGACTAACGGAGCAGTTCTTC; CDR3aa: CASGLGLTEQFF
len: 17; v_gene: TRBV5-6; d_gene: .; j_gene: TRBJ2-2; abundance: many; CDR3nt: TGTGCCAGCAGCTTGGTGGGGCACCTCAGGAGGTCCGGGGAGCTGTTTTTT; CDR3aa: CASSLVGHLRRSGELFF
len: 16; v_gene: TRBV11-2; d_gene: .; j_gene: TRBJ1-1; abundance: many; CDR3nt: TGTGCCAGCAGCCTGAGAGGGCCCGACGAGAACACTGAAGCTTTCTTT; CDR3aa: CASSLRGPDENTEAFF
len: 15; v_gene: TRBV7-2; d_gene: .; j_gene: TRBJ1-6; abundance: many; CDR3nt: TGTGCCAGCAGTCCCCAGGGAGAATATAATTCACCCCTCCACTTT; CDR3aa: CASSPQGEYNSPLHF
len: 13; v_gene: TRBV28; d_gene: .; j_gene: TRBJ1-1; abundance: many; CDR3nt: TGTGCCAGCAGCCGGTGGTCGAACACTGAAGCTTTCTTT; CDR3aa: CASSRWSNTEAFF
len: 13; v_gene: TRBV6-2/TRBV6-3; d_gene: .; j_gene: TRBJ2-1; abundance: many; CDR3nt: TGTGCCAGCAGTTACCAAAACTACAATGAGCAGTTCTTC; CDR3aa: CASSYQNYNEQFF
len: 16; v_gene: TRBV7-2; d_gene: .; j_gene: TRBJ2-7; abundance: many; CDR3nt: TGTGCCAGCAGCTTAGCGGGCAGCGACCGAAGCTACGAGCAGTACTTC; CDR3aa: CASSLAGSDRSYEQYF
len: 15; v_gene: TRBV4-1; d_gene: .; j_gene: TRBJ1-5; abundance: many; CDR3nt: TGCGCCAGCAGCCCTGGAGAGGGTCGCAATCAGCCCCAGCATTTT; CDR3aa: CASSPGEGRNQPQHF
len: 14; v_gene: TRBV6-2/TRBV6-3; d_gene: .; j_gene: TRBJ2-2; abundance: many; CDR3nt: TGTGCCAGCAGTTACCGGGATAACACCGGGGAGCTGTTTTTT; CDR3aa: CASSYRDNTGELFF
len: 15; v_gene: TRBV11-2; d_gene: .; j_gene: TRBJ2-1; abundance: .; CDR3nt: TGTGCCAGCACCCCCGAAGGGTTCTCCTACAATGAGCAGTTCTTC; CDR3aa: CASTPEGFSYNEQFF
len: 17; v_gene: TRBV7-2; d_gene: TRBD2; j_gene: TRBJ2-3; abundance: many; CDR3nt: TGTGCCAGCAGCCTAAGTGGGCGGGGGGGCCGGGCCGATACGCAGTATTTT; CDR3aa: CASSLSGRGGRADTQYF
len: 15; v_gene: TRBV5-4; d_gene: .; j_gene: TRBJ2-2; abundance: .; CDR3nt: TGTGCCAGCAGCTTGCGCGGAGTAAACACCGGGGAGCTGTTTTTT; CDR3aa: CASSLRGVNTGELFF
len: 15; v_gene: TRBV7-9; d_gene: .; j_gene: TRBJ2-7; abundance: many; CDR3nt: TGTGCCAGCAGCCTCGGGGGACTTGCCTCCTACGAGCAGTACTTC; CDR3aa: CASSLGGLASYEQYF
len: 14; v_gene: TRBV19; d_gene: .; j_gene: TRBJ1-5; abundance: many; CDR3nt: TGTGCCAGTAGTATAGCAGGTTCGGGAAGGACCCAGCATTTT; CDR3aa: CASSIAGSGRTQHF